This T cell receptor (beta chain) came from a study of cytomegalovirus exposure and HLA in healthy donors. Overall study context: The Caucasian-associated ancestry cluster contained about four fifths of the 300 to 450 genotyped donors.

Regarding this clone: What it binds is not known.

Study-wide findings and caveats: The study recorded 150 to 200 TCR beta chains that were cytomegalovirus-associated. In an earlier analysis, in under 700 donors, most V segments appeared productive either ~90% or ~30% of the time.

The primer mix had 60 Vbeta and 13 Jbeta primers. Sequenced by immunoSEQ multiplex PCR; TCRdb stores in-frame clones only, minus some. Here the sample spans about 98,000 clones, more than 70% being singletons. The CDR3 extends over 11 amino acids. The germline CDR1 and CDR2 sequences are SEHNR and FQNEAQ (reference sequence). V was clipped by 5 bases and J by 8 bases, with 9 bases between them. This receptor was identified in a man between 18 and 35 years old in good health and CMV-seropositive. The chain links TRBV7-9 to TRBJ1-1; D ambiguous. The sample taken for sequencing was PBMCs. In DNA form, the CDR3 reads TGTGCCAGCAGCGCCTTAGTGGAAGCTTTCTTT. Protein sequence: CASSALVEAFF.